The rows below give T cell receptor beta chains drawn from one sample of a study of blood T cell repertoires in COVID-19. Some clones are missing from TCRdb's copy, which holds only in-frame ones; the method was immunoSEQ multiplex PCR. The sample consists of fewer than 80,000 clones, 88% of them appearing once. The material sequenced was peripheral blood. These receptors came from a human donor in a cohort sampled during active COVID-19. Both conserved end residues are part of each CDR3. D genes are given only for firm matches. Size tells how often a clone was seen (once, few, many) or the class of an expanded clone, and some rows leave it out.

V gene: TRBV2
CDR3 length: 14
D gene: TRBD1
J gene: TRBJ1-5
clone size: NA
CDR3 protein: CASSVGRGNQPQHF
CDR3 DNA: TGTGCCAGCAGTGTCGGCAGGGGGAATCAGCCCCAGCATTTT

V gene: TRBV3-1/TRBV3-2
CDR3 length: 14
D gene: NA
J gene: TRBJ2-2
clone size: once
CDR3 protein: CASPSSGNTGELFF
CDR3 DNA: TGTGCCAGCCCCTCCTCAGGGAACACCGGGGAGCTGTTTTTT

V gene: TRBV2
CDR3 length: 13
D gene: TRBD1
J gene: TRBJ1-2
clone size: once
CDR3 protein: CASGDRGNYGYTF
CDR3 DNA: TGTGCCAGCGGGGACAGAGGGAACTATGGCTACACCTTC

V gene: TRBV19
CDR3 length: 17
D gene: NA
J gene: TRBJ2-6
clone size: NA
CDR3 protein: CASIRRGPPSGANVLTF
CDR3 DNA: TGTGCCAGTATACGCAGGGGCCCCCCCTCTGGGGCCAACGTCCTGACTTTC

V gene: TRBV2
CDR3 length: 17
D gene: TRBD1
J gene: TRBJ1-5
clone size: NA
CDR3 protein: CASQRTGGFGSNQPQHF
CDR3 DNA: TGTGCCAGTCAGCGGACAGGGGGTTTCGGAAGCAATCAGCCCCAGCATTTT

V gene: TRBV28
CDR3 length: 13
D gene: TRBD2
J gene: TRBJ2-3
clone size: NA
CDR3 protein: CASGTTRARTQYF
CDR3 DNA: TGTGCCAGTGGGACTACGCGCGCCAGAACGCAGTATTTT

V gene: TRBV28
CDR3 length: 14
D gene: TRBD2
J gene: TRBJ2-1
clone size: NA
CDR3 protein: CASSLPRLAVEQFF
CDR3 DNA: TGTGCCAGCAGTCTACCAAGACTAGCGGTTGAGCAGTTCTTC

V gene: TRBV9
CDR3 length: 15
D gene: TRBD2
J gene: TRBJ2-1
clone size: NA
CDR3 protein: CASSLAGVTTYEQFF
CDR3 DNA: TGTGCCAGCAGCTTAGCGGGGGTTACTACATATGAGCAGTTCTTC

V gene: TRBV27
CDR3 length: 15
D gene: TRBD2
J gene: TRBJ2-2
clone size: NA
CDR3 protein: CASSPREVNTGELFF
CDR3 DNA: TGTGCCAGCAGTCCCCGGGAGGTGAACACCGGGGAGCTGTTTTTT

V gene: TRBV3-1/TRBV3-2
CDR3 length: 15
D gene: NA
J gene: TRBJ1-1
clone size: NA
CDR3 protein: CASSQTGTKNTEAFF
CDR3 DNA: TGTGCCAGCAGCCAAACCGGGACAAAGAACACTGAAGCTTTCTTT

V gene: TRBV5-1
CDR3 length: 16
D gene: TRBD2
J gene: TRBJ2-3
clone size: NA
CDR3 protein: CASSPAGTSVPDTQYF
CDR3 DNA: TGCGCCAGCAGCCCCGCCGGGACTAGCGTTCCGGATACGCAGTATTTT

V gene: TRBV11-3
CDR3 length: 15
D gene: NA
J gene: TRBJ2-3
clone size: NA
CDR3 protein: CASSFSGTGPDTQYF
CDR3 DNA: TGTGCCAGCAGCTTCTCCGGGACTGGTCCAGATACGCAGTATTTT

V gene: TRBV12-5
CDR3 length: 15
D gene: TRBD1
J gene: TRBJ2-3
clone size: NA
CDR3 protein: CASGLGTGVTDTQYF
CDR3 DNA: TGTGCTAGTGGTTTGGGGACAGGGGTTACAGATACGCAGTATTTT

V gene: TRBV18
CDR3 length: 14
D gene: NA
J gene: TRBJ1-1
clone size: NA
CDR3 protein: CASSPDKLGTEAFF
CDR3 DNA: TGTGCCAGCTCGCCCGACAAACTAGGCACTGAAGCTTTCTTT

V gene: TRBV6-5
CDR3 length: 13
D gene: TRBD1
J gene: TRBJ1-5
clone size: NA
CDR3 protein: CARYRDSDQPQHF
CDR3 DNA: TGTGCCAGGTACCGGGACAGCGATCAGCCCCAGCATTTT

V gene: TRBV14
CDR3 length: 14
D gene: TRBD1
J gene: TRBJ2-3
clone size: NA
CDR3 protein: CASSWGQGADTQYF
CDR3 DNA: TGTGCCAGCAGCTGGGGACAGGGTGCAGATACGCAGTATTTT

V gene: TRBV6-5
CDR3 length: 15
D gene: TRBD2
J gene: TRBJ2-7
clone size: few
CDR3 protein: CASSPGLAMSDEQYF
CDR3 DNA: TGTGCCAGCAGTCCGGGACTAGCTATGAGCGACGAGCAGTACTTC

V gene: TRBV28
CDR3 length: 15
D gene: TRBD1
J gene: TRBJ1-1
clone size: once
CDR3 protein: CASSAPGQEDTEAFF
CDR3 DNA: TGTGCCAGCAGTGCCCCAGGACAGGAGGATACTGAAGCTTTCTTT

V gene: TRBV7-9
CDR3 length: 16
D gene: TRBD1
J gene: TRBJ2-2
clone size: NA
CDR3 protein: CASQQGGTGNTGELFF
CDR3 DNA: TGTGCCAGCCAACAAGGCGGGACAGGGAACACCGGGGAGCTGTTTTTT

V gene: TRBV9
CDR3 length: 14
D gene: NA
J gene: TRBJ2-7
clone size: NA
CDR3 protein: CASSVGQDPYEQYF
CDR3 DNA: TGTGCCAGCAGCGTAGGGCAGGATCCCTACGAGCAGTACTTC

V gene: TRBV29-1
CDR3 length: 15
D gene: NA
J gene: TRBJ2-6
clone size: NA
CDR3 protein: CSVGKLVSGANVLTF
CDR3 DNA: TGCAGCGTCGGAAAGCTAGTCTCTGGGGCCAACGTCCTGACTTTC

V gene: TRBV5-1
CDR3 length: 17
D gene: TRBD1
J gene: TRBJ1-2
clone size: NA
CDR3 protein: CASSLGPYRGFDYGYTF
CDR3 DNA: TGCGCCAGCAGCTTGGGACCCTACAGGGGTTTTGACTATGGCTACACCTTC

V gene: TRBV28
CDR3 length: 15
D gene: TRBD2
J gene: TRBJ2-5
clone size: NA
CDR3 protein: CASSLAGVVQETQYF
CDR3 DNA: TGTGCCAGCAGTCTGGCGGGAGTCGTCCAAGAGACCCAGTACTTC

V gene: TRBV19
CDR3 length: 15
D gene: TRBD1
J gene: TRBJ1-4
clone size: NA
CDR3 protein: CASSSPGQVTEKLFF
CDR3 DNA: TGTGCCAGTAGTTCCCCGGGACAGGTTACCGAAAAACTGTTTTTT

V gene: TRBV3-1/TRBV3-2
CDR3 length: 15
D gene: NA
J gene: TRBJ2-5
clone size: NA
CDR3 protein: CASSHPYRAQETQYF
CDR3 DNA: TGTGCCAGCAGCCACCCTTACAGGGCCCAAGAGACCCAGTACTTC

V gene: TRBV5-1
CDR3 length: 15
D gene: TRBD2
J gene: TRBJ2-2
clone size: NA
CDR3 protein: CASSFSGRNTGELFF
CDR3 DNA: TGCGCCAGCAGCTTTAGCGGGAGGAACACCGGGGAGCTGTTTTTT

V gene: TRBV4-1
CDR3 length: 17
D gene: NA
J gene: TRBJ2-1
clone size: NA
CDR3 protein: CASSQAKLASSYNEQFF
CDR3 DNA: TGCGCCAGCAGCCAGGCTAAACTAGCCTCCTCCTACAATGAGCAGTTCTTC

V gene: TRBV25-1
CDR3 length: 16
D gene: TRBD2
J gene: TRBJ2-6
clone size: NA
CDR3 protein: CASAERGNSGANVLTF
CDR3 DNA: TGTGCCAGCGCGGAGCGGGGGAACTCTGGGGCCAACGTCCTGACTTTC

V gene: TRBV4-2
CDR3 length: 16
D gene: NA
J gene: TRBJ2-2
clone size: NA
CDR3 protein: CASSQEAGGGAGELFF
CDR3 DNA: TGTGCCAGCAGCCAAGAAGCCGGAGGTGGAGCCGGGGAGCTGTTTTTT

V gene: TRBV5-1
CDR3 length: 15
D gene: NA
J gene: TRBJ2-7
clone size: NA
CDR3 protein: CASSEGDGYSYEQYF
CDR3 DNA: TGCGCCAGCAGCGAGGGGGACGGCTATTCCTACGAGCAGTACTTC

V gene: TRBV7-2
CDR3 length: 17
D gene: TRBD2
J gene: TRBJ2-3
clone size: NA
CDR3 protein: CASSLAVLAGVSDTQYF
CDR3 DNA: TGTGCCAGCAGCTTAGCGGTACTAGCGGGGGTCTCAGATACGCAGTATTTT

V gene: TRBV5-8
CDR3 length: 15
D gene: TRBD2
J gene: TRBJ2-3
clone size: NA
CDR3 protein: CASPTSATFTDTQYF
CDR3 DNA: TGTGCCAGCCCAACTAGCGCCACTTTCACAGATACGCAGTATTTT

V gene: TRBV19
CDR3 length: 17
D gene: TRBD2
J gene: TRBJ2-3
clone size: NA
CDR3 protein: CASSVGLAKESTDTQYF
CDR3 DNA: TGTGCCAGTAGTGTCGGACTAGCGAAGGAAAGCACAGATACGCAGTATTTT

V gene: TRBV18
CDR3 length: 14
D gene: NA
J gene: TRBJ1-5
clone size: NA
CDR3 protein: CASSGGTGRQPQHF
CDR3 DNA: TGTGCCAGCTCAGGGGGTACAGGGAGACAGCCCCAGCATTTT

V gene: TRBV25-1
CDR3 length: 14
D gene: NA
J gene: TRBJ2-1
clone size: NA
CDR3 protein: CASSEGGGYSEQFF
CDR3 DNA: TGTGCCAGCAGTGAAGGAGGCGGGTACAGTGAGCAGTTCTTC

V gene: TRBV19
CDR3 length: 16
D gene: TRBD1
J gene: TRBJ1-2
clone size: NA
CDR3 protein: CASQRTQGVINYGYTF
CDR3 DNA: TGTGCCAGCCAGAGAACACAGGGGGTGATTAACTATGGCTACACCTTC

V gene: TRBV7-2
CDR3 length: 14
D gene: TRBD2
J gene: TRBJ2-1
clone size: NA
CDR3 protein: CASIQGLVGNEQFF
CDR3 DNA: TGTGCCAGCATCCAGGGACTAGTCGGCAATGAGCAGTTCTTC

V gene: TRBV25-1
CDR3 length: 11
D gene: NA
J gene: TRBJ1-1
clone size: NA
CDR3 protein: CASNGNTEAFF
CDR3 DNA: TGTGCCAGCAACGGGAACACTGAAGCTTTCTTT

V gene: TRBV19
CDR3 length: 15
D gene: NA
J gene: TRBJ1-5
clone size: once
CDR3 protein: CASRADGQSNQPQHF
CDR3 DNA: TGTGCCAGTAGAGCCGATGGACAGAGCAATCAGCCCCAGCATTTT

V gene: TRBV19
CDR3 length: 11
D gene: NA
J gene: TRBJ1-2
clone size: NA
CDR3 protein: CASTGNYGYTF
CDR3 DNA: TGTGCCAGTACCGGGAACTATGGCTACACCTTC

V gene: TRBV3-1/TRBV3-2
CDR3 length: 17
D gene: TRBD2
J gene: TRBJ2-3
clone size: few
CDR3 protein: CASSDSTSGGAIDTQYF
CDR3 DNA: TGTGCCAGCAGCGACTCCACTAGCGGGGGGGCGATAGATACGCAGTATTTT

V gene: TRBV4-1
CDR3 length: 20
D gene: TRBD2
J gene: TRBJ2-5
clone size: NA
CDR3 protein: CASSPPEDRRVAGAGETQYF
CDR3 DNA: TGCGCCAGCAGCCCCCCGGAGGACAGGAGAGTAGCGGGAGCAGGGGAGACCCAGTACTTC

V gene: TRBV9
CDR3 length: 16
D gene: NA
J gene: TRBJ2-2
clone size: NA
CDR3 protein: CASSVLPQGNTGELFF
CDR3 DNA: TGTGCCAGCAGCGTCCTACCGCAGGGGAACACCGGGGAGCTGTTTTTT

V gene: TRBV7-2
CDR3 length: 13
D gene: NA
J gene: TRBJ2-1
clone size: NA
CDR3 protein: CASSSGEYNEQFF
CDR3 DNA: TGTGCCAGCAGCTCTGGGGAGTACAATGAGCAGTTCTTC

V gene: TRBV15
CDR3 length: 16
D gene: TRBD1
J gene: TRBJ1-3
clone size: few
CDR3 protein: CATSSPGQSSGNTIYF
CDR3 DNA: TGTGCCACCAGCTCACCGGGACAGTCCTCTGGAAACACCATATATTTT

V gene: TRBV9
CDR3 length: 15
D gene: NA
J gene: TRBJ1-2
clone size: NA
CDR3 protein: CASSLRQTGFYGYTF
CDR3 DNA: TGTGCCAGCAGCCTGCGACAAACAGGGTTCTATGGCTACACCTTC

V gene: TRBV6-5
CDR3 length: 16
D gene: TRBD1
J gene: TRBJ2-7
clone size: NA
CDR3 protein: CASSYAPLGQGIEQYF
CDR3 DNA: TGTGCCAGCAGTTACGCCCCTCTGGGACAGGGTATCGAGCAGTACTTC

V gene: TRBV4-3
CDR3 length: 14
D gene: NA
J gene: TRBJ1-1
clone size: NA
CDR3 protein: CASSQDIVNTEAFF
CDR3 DNA: TGCGCCAGCAGCCAAGATATAGTGAACACTGAAGCTTTCTTT

V gene: TRBV19
CDR3 length: 17
D gene: NA
J gene: TRBJ2-7
clone size: NA
CDR3 protein: CATSSANPKDRPYEQYF
CDR3 DNA: TGTGCCACCTCCTCGGCGAACCCGAAAGACAGACCATACGAGCAGTACTTC

V gene: TRBV12-1
CDR3 length: 18
D gene: NA
J gene: TRBJ2-1
clone size: NA
CDR3 protein: CASSFANKFGGPGNEQFF
CDR3 DNA: TGTGCCAGCAGCTTTGCCAATAAATTCGGGGGACCAGGCAATGAGCAGTTCTTC

V gene: TRBV5-6
CDR3 length: 16
D gene: NA
J gene: TRBJ2-2
clone size: NA
CDR3 protein: CASSLLRQARTGELFF
CDR3 DNA: TGTGCCAGCAGCCTACTGAGACAGGCCAGGACCGGGGAGCTGTTTTTT

V gene: TRBV5-1
CDR3 length: 14
D gene: TRBD1
J gene: TRBJ2-7
clone size: NA
CDR3 protein: CASSLQTGTHEQYF
CDR3 DNA: TGCGCCAGCAGCTTACAGACAGGGACCCACGAGCAGTACTTC

V gene: TRBV5-1
CDR3 length: 15
D gene: TRBD1
J gene: TRBJ2-7
clone size: NA
CDR3 protein: CASSPSRTGAWEQYF
CDR3 DNA: TGCGCCAGCAGCCCCTCTAGGACAGGGGCCTGGGAGCAGTACTTC

V gene: TRBV7-8
CDR3 length: 15
D gene: TRBD2
J gene: TRBJ2-7
clone size: NA
CDR3 protein: CASSSPGTTSYEQYF
CDR3 DNA: TGTGCCAGCAGCTCACCCGGGACTACCTCCTACGAGCAGTACTTC

V gene: TRBV7-6
CDR3 length: 15
D gene: TRBD1
J gene: TRBJ2-2
clone size: few
CDR3 protein: CASRAGTVGTGELFF
CDR3 DNA: TGTGCCAGCAGGGCAGGGACAGTAGGCACCGGGGAGCTGTTTTTT